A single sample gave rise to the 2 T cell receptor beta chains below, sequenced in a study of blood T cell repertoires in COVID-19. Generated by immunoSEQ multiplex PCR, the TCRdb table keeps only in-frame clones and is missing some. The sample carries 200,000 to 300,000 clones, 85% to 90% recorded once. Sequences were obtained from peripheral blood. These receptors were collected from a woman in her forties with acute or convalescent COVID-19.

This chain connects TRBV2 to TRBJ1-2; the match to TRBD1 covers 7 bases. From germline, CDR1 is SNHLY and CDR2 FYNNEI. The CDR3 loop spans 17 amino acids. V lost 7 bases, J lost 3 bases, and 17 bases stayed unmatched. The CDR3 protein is CASIKDRDRPKDYGYTF. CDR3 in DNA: TGTGCCAGCATTAAAGACAGGGACAGACCTAAGGACTATGGCTACACCTTC.

CDR3 sequence reads: CASSNRAMNTEAFF. The CDR3 bases are TGTGCCAGTAGCAACAGGGCGATGAACACTGAAGCTTTCTTT. The gene calls are TRBV19 and TRBJ1-1; TRBD1 might be the D (6 bases). V was shortened by 6 bases and J by 0 bases, with 11 bases between the two germline ends. Germline V gives CDR1 LNHDA, CDR2 SQIVND (reference sequence). CDR3 length: 14 residues.